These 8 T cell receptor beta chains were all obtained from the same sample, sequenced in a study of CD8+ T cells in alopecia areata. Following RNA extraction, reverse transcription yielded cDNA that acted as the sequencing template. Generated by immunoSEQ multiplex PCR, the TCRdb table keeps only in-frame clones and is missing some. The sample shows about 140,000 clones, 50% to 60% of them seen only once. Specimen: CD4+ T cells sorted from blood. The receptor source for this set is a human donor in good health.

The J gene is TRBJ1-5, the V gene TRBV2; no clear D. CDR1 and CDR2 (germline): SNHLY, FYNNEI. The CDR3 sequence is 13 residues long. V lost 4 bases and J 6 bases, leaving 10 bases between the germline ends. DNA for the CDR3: TGTGCCAGCAGTGTTGAGGTTCGTCAGCCCCAGCATTTT. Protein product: CASSVEVRQPQHF.

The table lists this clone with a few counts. The CDR3 spells CASSLDILAGGRGETQYF. The CDR3 DNA reads TGTGCCAGCAGCTTAGATATTTTAGCGGGAGGCAGAGGAGAGACCCAGTACTTC. The chain has TRBV7-2 and TRBJ2-5, with 10 bases that match TRBD2. From germline, CDR1 is SGHTA and CDR2 FQGNSA. The CDR3 consists of 18 residues. After removal of 1 base from V and 4 bases from J, the junction contained 12 bases not matched to a gene. Supplemented by reference TRBV7-2 and TRBJ2-5, the full variable domain reads GAGVSQSPSNKVTEKGKDVELRCDPISGHTALYWYRQSLGQGLEFLIYFQGNSAPDKSGLPSDRFSAERTGGSVSTLTIQRTQQEDSAVYLCASSLDILAGGRGETQYFGPGTRLLVL.

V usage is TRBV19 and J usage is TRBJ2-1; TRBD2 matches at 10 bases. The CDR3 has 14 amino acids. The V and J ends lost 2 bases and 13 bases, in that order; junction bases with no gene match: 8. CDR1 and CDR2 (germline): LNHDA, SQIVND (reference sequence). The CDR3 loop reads CASSIKALAGVQFF. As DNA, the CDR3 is TGTGCCAGTAGTATAAAGGCTCTAGCGGGGGTTCAGTTCTTC.

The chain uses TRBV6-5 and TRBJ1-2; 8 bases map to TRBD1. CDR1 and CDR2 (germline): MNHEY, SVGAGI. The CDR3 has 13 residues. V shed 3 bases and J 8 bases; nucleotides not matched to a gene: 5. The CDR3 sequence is CASSYQGAVGYTF. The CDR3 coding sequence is TGTGCCAGCAGTTATCAGGGGGCGGTCGGCTACACCTTC.

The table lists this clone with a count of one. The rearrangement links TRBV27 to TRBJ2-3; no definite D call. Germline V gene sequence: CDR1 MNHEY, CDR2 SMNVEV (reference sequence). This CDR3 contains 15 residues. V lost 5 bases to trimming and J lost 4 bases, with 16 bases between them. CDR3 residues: CASSRVRAGSDTQYF. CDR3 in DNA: TGTGCCAGCAGTCGGGTCCGGGCTGGGTCAGATACGCAGTATTTT.

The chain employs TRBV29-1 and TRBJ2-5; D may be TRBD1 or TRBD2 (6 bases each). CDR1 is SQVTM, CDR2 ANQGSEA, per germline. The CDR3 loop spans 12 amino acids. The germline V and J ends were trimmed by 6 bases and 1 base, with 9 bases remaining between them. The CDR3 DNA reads TGCAGCGTGACGGGGGCCCAAGAGACCCAGTACTTC. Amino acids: CSVTGAQETQYF.

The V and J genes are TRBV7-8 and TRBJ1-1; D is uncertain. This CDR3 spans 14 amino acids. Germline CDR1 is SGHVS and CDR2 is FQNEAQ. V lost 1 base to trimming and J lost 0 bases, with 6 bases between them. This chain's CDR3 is CASSLDLMNTEAFF. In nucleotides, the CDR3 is TGTGCCAGCAGCTTAGATTTGATGAACACTGAAGCTTTCTTT.

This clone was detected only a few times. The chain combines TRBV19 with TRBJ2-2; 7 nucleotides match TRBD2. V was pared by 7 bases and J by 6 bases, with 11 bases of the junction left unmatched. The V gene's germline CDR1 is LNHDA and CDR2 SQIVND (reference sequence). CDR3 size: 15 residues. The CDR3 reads CASTASEGGAGELFF. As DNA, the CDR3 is TGTGCCAGTACCGCGTCGGAGGGAGGGGCCGGGGAGCTGTTTTTT.